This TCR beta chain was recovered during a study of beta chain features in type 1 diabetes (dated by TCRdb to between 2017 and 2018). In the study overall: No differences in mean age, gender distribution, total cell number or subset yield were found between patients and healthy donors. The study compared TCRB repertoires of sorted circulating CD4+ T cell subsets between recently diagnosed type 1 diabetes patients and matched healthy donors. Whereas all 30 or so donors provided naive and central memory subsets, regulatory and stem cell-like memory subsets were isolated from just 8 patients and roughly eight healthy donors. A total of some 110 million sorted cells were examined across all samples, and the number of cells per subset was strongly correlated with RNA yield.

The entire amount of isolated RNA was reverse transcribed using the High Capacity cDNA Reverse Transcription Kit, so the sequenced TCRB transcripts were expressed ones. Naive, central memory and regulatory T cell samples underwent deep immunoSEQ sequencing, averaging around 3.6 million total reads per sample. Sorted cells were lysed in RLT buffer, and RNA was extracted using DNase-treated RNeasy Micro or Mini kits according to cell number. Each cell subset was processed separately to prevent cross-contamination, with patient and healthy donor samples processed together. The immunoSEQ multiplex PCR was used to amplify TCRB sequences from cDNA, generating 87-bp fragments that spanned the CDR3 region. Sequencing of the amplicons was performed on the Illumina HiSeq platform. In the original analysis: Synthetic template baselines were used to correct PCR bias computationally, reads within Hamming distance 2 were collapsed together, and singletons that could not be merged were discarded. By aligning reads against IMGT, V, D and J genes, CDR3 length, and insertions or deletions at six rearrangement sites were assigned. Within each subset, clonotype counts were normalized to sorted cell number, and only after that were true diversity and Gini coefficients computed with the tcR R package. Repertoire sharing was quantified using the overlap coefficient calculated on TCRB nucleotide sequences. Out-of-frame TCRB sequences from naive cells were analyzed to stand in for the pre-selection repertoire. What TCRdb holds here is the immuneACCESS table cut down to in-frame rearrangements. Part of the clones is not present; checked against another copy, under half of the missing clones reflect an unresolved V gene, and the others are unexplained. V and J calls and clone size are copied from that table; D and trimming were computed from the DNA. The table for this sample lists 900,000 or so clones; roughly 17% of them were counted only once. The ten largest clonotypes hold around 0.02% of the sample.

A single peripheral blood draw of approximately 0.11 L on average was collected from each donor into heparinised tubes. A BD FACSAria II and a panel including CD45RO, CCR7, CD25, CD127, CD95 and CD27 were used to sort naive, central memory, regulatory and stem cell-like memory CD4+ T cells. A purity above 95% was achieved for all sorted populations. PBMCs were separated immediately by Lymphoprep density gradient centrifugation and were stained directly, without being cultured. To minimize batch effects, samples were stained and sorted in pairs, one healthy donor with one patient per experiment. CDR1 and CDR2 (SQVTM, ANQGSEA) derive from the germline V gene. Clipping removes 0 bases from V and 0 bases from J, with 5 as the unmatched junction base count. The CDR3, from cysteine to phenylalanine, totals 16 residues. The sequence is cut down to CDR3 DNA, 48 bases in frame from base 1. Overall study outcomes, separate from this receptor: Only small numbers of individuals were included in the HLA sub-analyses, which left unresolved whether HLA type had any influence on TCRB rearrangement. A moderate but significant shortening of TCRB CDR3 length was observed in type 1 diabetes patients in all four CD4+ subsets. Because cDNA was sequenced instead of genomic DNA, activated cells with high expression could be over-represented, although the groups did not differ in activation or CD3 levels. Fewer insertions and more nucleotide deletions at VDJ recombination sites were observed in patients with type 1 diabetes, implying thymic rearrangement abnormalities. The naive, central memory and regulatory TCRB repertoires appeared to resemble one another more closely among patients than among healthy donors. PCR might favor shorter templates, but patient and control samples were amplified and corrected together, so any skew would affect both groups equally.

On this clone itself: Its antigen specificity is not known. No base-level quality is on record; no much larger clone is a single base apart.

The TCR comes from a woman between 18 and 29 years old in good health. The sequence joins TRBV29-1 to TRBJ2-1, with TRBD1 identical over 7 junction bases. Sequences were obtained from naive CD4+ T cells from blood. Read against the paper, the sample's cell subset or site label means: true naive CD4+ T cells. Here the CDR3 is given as CSVEEGTASSYNEQFF. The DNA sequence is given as TGCAGCGTTGAAGAAGGGACAGCAAGCTCCTACAATGAGCAGTTCTTC.